This T cell receptor (beta chain) was recovered during a study of beta chain features in type 1 diabetes. There are a few counts of this clone. Its antigen is unknown. Regarding the study as a whole: People with Type 1 diabetes carried modestly yet significantly shorter TCRB CDR3s in all four CD4+ subsets.

The CDR3 totals 16 residues. Germline V gene sequence: CDR1 MDHEN, CDR2 SYDVKM. Trimming took off 6 bases at V and 4 bases at J, with 21 bases between the two ends. Every bit of the isolated RNA underwent reverse transcription, so sequencing read expressed TCRB transcripts. Here immunoSEQ multiplex PCR was the method, and the copy in TCRdb shows in-frame clones only, minus some. The table shows about 160,000 clones, with around 7.9% occurring only once. This clonotype originated in a man aged 18-30 years with type 1 diabetes. Sequenced material: central memory CD4+ T cells from blood. The chain carries TRBV28 and TRBJ2-5, with D possibly being TRBD2 (5 bases). DNA of the CDR3: TGTGCCAGCAGCCCCCAGGAAGGCCGCCGGGGAGAGACCCAGTACTTC. It translates to CASSPQEGRRGETQYF. The entire variable domain, with the rest obtained from reference TRBV28 and TRBJ2-5, is as follows: DVKVTQSSRYLVKRTGEKVFLECVQDMDHENMFWYRQDPGLGLRLIYFSYDVKMKEKGDIPEGYSVSREKKERFSLILESASTNQTSMYLCASSPQEGRRGETQYFGPGTRLLVL.